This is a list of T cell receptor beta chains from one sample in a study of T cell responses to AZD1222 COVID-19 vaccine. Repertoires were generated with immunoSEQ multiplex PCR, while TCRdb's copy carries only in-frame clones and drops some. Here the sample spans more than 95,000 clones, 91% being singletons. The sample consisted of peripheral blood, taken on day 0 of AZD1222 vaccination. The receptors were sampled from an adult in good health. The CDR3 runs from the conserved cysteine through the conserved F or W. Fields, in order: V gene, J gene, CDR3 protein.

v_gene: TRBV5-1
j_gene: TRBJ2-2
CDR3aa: CASSFLANTGELFF

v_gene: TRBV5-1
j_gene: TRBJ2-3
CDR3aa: CASSWGTDTQYF

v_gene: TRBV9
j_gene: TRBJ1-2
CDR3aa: CASRDYPTGEGGYTF

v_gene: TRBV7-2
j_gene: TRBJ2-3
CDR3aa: CASSLGLAGGPQDTQYF

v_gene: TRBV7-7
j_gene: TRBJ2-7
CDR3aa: CASSLSESPTYEQYF

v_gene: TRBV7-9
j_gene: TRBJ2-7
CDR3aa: CASTRRGSYEQYF

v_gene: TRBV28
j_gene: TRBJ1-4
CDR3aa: CASTAGPQGEKLFF

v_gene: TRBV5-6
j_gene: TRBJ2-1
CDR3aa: CASSLGLGNNEQFF

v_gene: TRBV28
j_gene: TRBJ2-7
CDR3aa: CASRYLAGGTYEQYF

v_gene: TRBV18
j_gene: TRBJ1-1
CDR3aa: CASSPLLDHTEAFF

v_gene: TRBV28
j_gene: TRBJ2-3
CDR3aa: CASSSPILLTGTDTQYF

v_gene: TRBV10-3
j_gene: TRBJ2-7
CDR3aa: CAISEYGQGISYEQYF

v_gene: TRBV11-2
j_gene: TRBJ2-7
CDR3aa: CASSPTTSGRGPGEQYF

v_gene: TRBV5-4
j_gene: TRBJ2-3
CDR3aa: CASSLGTQTSTDTQYF

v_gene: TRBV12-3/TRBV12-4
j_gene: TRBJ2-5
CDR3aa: CASSLYGGETQYF

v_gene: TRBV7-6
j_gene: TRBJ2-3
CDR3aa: CASSLAGSRTDTQYF

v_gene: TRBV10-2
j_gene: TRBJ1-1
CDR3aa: CASSESKRMGQGVSAEAFF

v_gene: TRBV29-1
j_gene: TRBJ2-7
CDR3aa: CSVVSGRAGEQYF

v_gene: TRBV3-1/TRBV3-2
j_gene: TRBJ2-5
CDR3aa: CASSQEFGETQYF

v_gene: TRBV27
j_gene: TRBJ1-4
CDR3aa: CASSSRRGGASTNEKLFF

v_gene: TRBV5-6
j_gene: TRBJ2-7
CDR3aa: CASSLERLQGSSYEQYF

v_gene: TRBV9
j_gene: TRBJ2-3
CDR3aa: CASSAQGLATDTQYF

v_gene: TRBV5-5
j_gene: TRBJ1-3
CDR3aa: CASSLWGEDSGNTIYF

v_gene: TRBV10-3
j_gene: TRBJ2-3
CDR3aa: CAIRAGEGDTQYF

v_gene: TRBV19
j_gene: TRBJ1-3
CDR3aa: CASSRMELSSGNTIYF

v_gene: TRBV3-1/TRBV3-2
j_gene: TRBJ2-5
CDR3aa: CASSQASGTLGRETQYF

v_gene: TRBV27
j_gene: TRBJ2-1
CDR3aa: CASSLKRDRSYNEQFF

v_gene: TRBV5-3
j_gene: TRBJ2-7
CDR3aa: CARRRGTPYEQYF

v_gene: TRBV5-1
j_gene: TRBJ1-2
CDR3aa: CASSLEGTGSNYGYTF

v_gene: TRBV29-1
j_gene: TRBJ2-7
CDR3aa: CSVQDRFPYEQYF

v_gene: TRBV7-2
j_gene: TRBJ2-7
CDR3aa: CASSTRRREEQYF

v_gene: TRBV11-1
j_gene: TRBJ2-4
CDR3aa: CASSSQEGAKNIQYF

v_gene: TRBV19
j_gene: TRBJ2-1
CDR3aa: CASSSFSAGGRANEQFF

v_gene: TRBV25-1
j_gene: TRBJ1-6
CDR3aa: CASSPVRGSSPLHF

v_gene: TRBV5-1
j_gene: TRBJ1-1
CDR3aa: CASSLQENTEAFF

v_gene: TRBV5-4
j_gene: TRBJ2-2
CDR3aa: CASSPTGTANTGELFF

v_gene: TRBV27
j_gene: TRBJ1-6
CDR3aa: CASSTPGDRGRRSPLHF

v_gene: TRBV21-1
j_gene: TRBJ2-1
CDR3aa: CASSNPARGTHNEQFF

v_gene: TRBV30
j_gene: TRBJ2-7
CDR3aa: CAWVPSGQSSYEQYF

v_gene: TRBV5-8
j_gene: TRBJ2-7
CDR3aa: CASSFSRASYEQYF